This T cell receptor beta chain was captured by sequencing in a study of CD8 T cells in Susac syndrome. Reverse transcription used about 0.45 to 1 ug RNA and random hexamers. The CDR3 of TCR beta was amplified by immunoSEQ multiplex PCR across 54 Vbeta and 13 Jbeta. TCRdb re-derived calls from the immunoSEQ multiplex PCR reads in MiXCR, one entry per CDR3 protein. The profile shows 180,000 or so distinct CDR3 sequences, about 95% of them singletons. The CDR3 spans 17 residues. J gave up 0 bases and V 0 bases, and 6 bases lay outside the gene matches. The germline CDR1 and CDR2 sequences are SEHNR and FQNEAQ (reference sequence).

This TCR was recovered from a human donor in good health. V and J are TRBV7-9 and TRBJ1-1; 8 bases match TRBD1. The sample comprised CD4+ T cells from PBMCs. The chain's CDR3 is CASSLAPGGGVNTEAFF. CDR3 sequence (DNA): TGTGCCAGCAGCTTAGCGCCAGGGGGCGGGGTGAACACTGAAGCTTTCTTT.